This TCR beta chain came from a study of blood T cells in healthy people across ages. It was with a sample-barcoded 5' primer and a J-beta primer mix that a second PCR of roughly 6 to 12 cycles was run. TCRdb analysed the 5' RACE reads with MiXCR anew, one entry per CDR3 protein. The data contain 1.4 million to 1.5 million distinct CDR3 sequences, about 40% of them singletons. V lost 5 bases, J lost 2 bases, and 9 bases stayed unmatched. The CDR3 length is 17 residues. Per the germline V gene, CDR1 is SGHVS and CDR2 is FQNEAQ. This clonotype has only a few counts. Its antigen is currently unknown. In each sample, at least 6 million PBMCs were isolated. Study-level results: Expanded clonotype shifts may have been confounded, as the donors had an unknown CMV status. Diversity figures derived from one million T cells were judged to underestimate the true value.

The sequencing sample was made of blood. The chain carries TRBV7-8 and TRBJ2-6, with TRBD1 identical over 7 bases. This clonotype originated in a woman under 30 in good health. The CDR3 sequence: CASSDMTTGPGANVLTF. Written as DNA, the CDR3 is TGTGCCAGCAGCGACATGACGACAGGGCCTGGGGCCAACGTCCTGACTTTC.